This T cell receptor beta chain was recorded in a study of blood T cells in healthy people across ages. Study observations and caveats: TCR beta diversity was tightly associated with the proportion of naive T cells. Long-lived and aged donors differed, with more naive CD4+ cells and higher diversity in the long-lived.

The CDR3 has 17 residues. Trimming shortened V by 0 bases and J by 4 bases, and 18 bases separated the two germline ends. Germline CDR1 reads SGHTA; CDR2 reads FQGNSA. Through a sample-barcoded 5' primer and a J-beta primer mix, a second PCR was run for about 6 to 12 cycles. The template-switch adaptor was a 5' adaptor with 12 random nucleotides. It tagged each cDNA molecule. MiXCR, run by TCRdb on the 5' RACE reads, gives a single entry per CDR3 protein. The sample records over 550,000 distinct CDR3 sequences, approximately 30% being singletons. The sample, about 9.7 milliliters of peripheral blood, was drawn from each donor. This clonotype was recorded at least ten times. Antigen unknown.

The sequence was collected from a woman of 80 years or more in good health. The sequencing input was blood. This chain connects TRBV7-2 to TRBJ1-2; D possibly corresponds to TRBD1 (5 bases). As DNA, the CDR3 is TGTGCCAGCAGCTTAGCGGCTAAGGGGCGGGGCGGCTATGGCTACACCTTC. Translation gives CASSLAAKGRGGYGYTF.